What follows are 13 T cell receptor beta chains derived from one specimen sequenced in a study of T cells after posttransplantation cyclophosphamide. Assay: immunoSEQ multiplex PCR; the TCRdb copy retains only in-frame clones and omits some. The sample yields fewer than 40,000 clones, without any singletons. Sequenced sample: PBMCs. These receptors all stem from a woman aged 45-59 years in good health and a related stem cell transplant donor.

This clone has ten or more counts. The V gene is TRBV7-6, the J gene TRBJ2-7; the match to TRBD1 covers 9 bases. CDR3 size: 15 residues. Trimming removed 3 bases from V and 3 bases from J; junction bases left unmatched: 6. Germline CDR1 SGHVS, CDR2 FNYEAQ. CDR3 loop: CASSFGTGQSYEQYF. CDR3 coding DNA: TGTGCCAGCAGCTTTGGGACAGGGCAGAGCTACGAGCAGTACTTC.

This clone was recorded at least ten times. This chain joins TRBV4-2 and TRBJ2-1, with 7 bases matching TRBD1. V lost 1 base, J lost 4 bases, and 10 bases stayed unmatched. This CDR3 spans 17 amino acids. Per the germline V gene, CDR1 is LGHNA and CDR2 is YNFKEQ. CDR3 nucleotides: TGTGCCAGCAGCCAAGGTCCGGGGACAGAAGGGTACAATGAGCAGTTCTTC. This gives the protein CASSQGPGTEGYNEQFF.

This clone has a handful of counts. The chain couples TRBV7-3 to TRBJ2-3; 10 nucleotides line up with TRBD2. Trimming removed 4 bases from V and 4 bases from J; junction bases left unmatched: 8. Germline V gene lookup returns CDR1 SGHTA and CDR2 FQGTGA. The CDR3 loop spans 16 amino acids. The CDR3 region has the DNA TGTGCCAGCAGCTCCAGGACTAGCGGTGGAGCAGATACGCAGTATTTT. Its translation is CASSSRTSGGADTQYF.

This clone was observed many times. The chain employs TRBV28 and TRBJ2-1; the match to TRBD2 covers 8 bases. The germline V gene has CDR1 MDHEN and CDR2 SYDVKM. Trimming at V came to 3 bases and at J to 5 bases, leaving 9 bases not matched to a gene. CDR3 length: 16 amino acids. Written as DNA, the CDR3 is TGTGCCAGCAGTTTCCGCGGGGGGATTATGAACAATGAGCAGTTCTTC. Amino acid sequence: CASSFRGGIMNNEQFF.

This clone occurred a few times. This rearrangement joins TRBV5-1 to TRBJ1-1, with TRBD1 identical over 7 bases. CDR1 and CDR2 from the germline V gene are SGHRS and YFSETQ. V was pared by 4 bases and J by 0 bases, with 3 bases of the junction left unmatched. This CDR3 comprises 14 residues. CDR3 nucleotide sequence: TGCGCCAGCAGCGGGGGACAGATGAACACTGAAGCTTTCTTT. Translation gives CASSGGQMNTEAFF.

This clone was detected many times. This chain joins TRBV7-6 and TRBJ2-2; TRBD1 is a possible D gene (5 bases). In germline, CDR1 is SGHVS, CDR2 FNYEAQ. V was clipped by 3 bases and J by 5 bases, with 10 bases between them. This CDR3 spans 14 amino acids. CDR3 in DNA: TGTGCCAGCAGCTTTATGGGGCTTACCGGGGAGCTGTTTTTT. Amino acid sequence: CASSFMGLTGELFF.

This clone has only a few counts. The genes are TRBV7-6 and TRBJ2-2; D is ambiguous. Germline V gives CDR1 SGHVS, CDR2 FNYEAQ. The V end was cut by 2 bases, the J end by 6 bases, with 7 bases between. The CDR3 is 13 amino acids. This CDR3 reads CASSLLPAGELFF. The CDR3 DNA reads as TGTGCCAGCAGCTTACTCCCCGCCGGGGAGCTGTTTTTT.

This clone has at least ten counts. The chain combines TRBV6-1 with TRBJ1-1, with 7 nucleotides matching TRBD1. With 7 bases clipped from V and 0 bases from J, the junction kept 5 bases outside the gene matches. CDR3 length: 14 residues. Germline V gives CDR1 MNHNS, CDR2 SASEGT. The CDR3 DNA follows: TGTGCCAGCATCACAGGGGAGGTGAACACTGAAGCTTTCTTT. Its translation is CASITGEVNTEAFF.

At least ten counts were recorded for this clone. The J gene is TRBJ2-1, the V gene TRBV11-2; the match to TRBD2 covers 8 bases. Germline CDR1 and CDR2: SGHAT and FQNNGV. J gave up 10 bases and V 1 base, and 3 bases lay outside the gene matches. The CDR3 runs to 13 residues. CDR3 nucleotide sequence: TGTGCCAGCAGCTTAGGGGCGGGAGGAGAGCAGTTCTTC. Its translation: CASSLGAGGEQFF.

This clone appeared many times. The chain combines TRBV7-2 with TRBJ2-1, with D perhaps matching TRBD1 (6 bases). Trimming left V 6 bases short and J 9 bases short, with 21 bases between. Germline V gene sequence: CDR1 SGHTA, CDR2 FQGNSA. This CDR3 is built from 15 residues. The CDR3 here is CASRLQGRQVLEQFF. CDR3 coding DNA: TGTGCCAGCAGGTTACAGGGTCGCCAGGTTCTTGAGCAGTTCTTC.

This clone occurred a few times. The chain uses TRBV7-6 and TRBJ1-2; D perhaps matches TRBD1 (5 bases). Trimming removed 3 bases at V and 4 bases at J, with 21 bases between. The CDR3 consists of 17 residues. Germline-derived CDR1 and CDR2 are SGHVS and FNYEAQ. The DNA for the CDR3 is TGTGCCAGCAGCTTTTTTTTCCAAGACAGAAGATTCTATGGCTACACCTTC. Translation: CASSFFFQDRRFYGYTF.

This clone was counted many times. V usage is TRBV6-2 or TRBV6-3 and J usage is TRBJ1-2, with TRBD1 matching over 8 bases. The CDR3 has 16 amino acids. CDR1 and CDR2 from the germline V gene are MNHEY and SVGEGT. Trimming removed 5 bases from V and 8 bases from J; junction bases left unmatched: 16. CDR3 sequence: CASSDDAWTGRGGYTF. For the CDR3, the DNA is TGTGCCAGCAGTGATGACGCGTGGACAGGGCGAGGCGGCTACACCTTC.

This clone was picked up many times. V usage is TRBV12-5 and J usage is TRBJ1-1; D perhaps matches TRBD1 (6 bases). CDR3 length: 16 amino acids. V was cut by 2 bases and J by 4 bases, with 17 bases left in between. Germline V CDR1 and CDR2: LGHNT, FRNRAP. CDR3 in DNA: TGTGCTAGTGGTTTGCAGGGGACCACCTCAAGCACTGAAGCTTTCTTT. As protein: CASGLQGTTSSTEAFF.